The next 22 T cell receptor beta chains were all read from a single sample in a study of cytomegalovirus exposure and HLA in healthy donors. PCR used 60 Vbeta primers and 13 Jbeta primers. Using immunoSEQ multiplex PCR, the repertoire was profiled, and TCRdb retains in-frame clones only, with some absent. Here the sample spans about 120,000 clones, about two thirds being singletons. The sample comprised PBMCs. These receptors originate from a man aged 25 to 40 in good health and CMV-seronegative.

As to this clone: The sample contains more than one DNA sequence encoding this CDR3. This chain uses TRBV27 with TRBJ2-7; D not resolved. V gave up 0 bases and J gave up 5 bases, with 8 bases separating them. The V gene's germline CDR1 is MNHEY and CDR2 SMNVEV (reference sequence). The CDR3 consists of 13 residues. The CDR3 region is CASSLSNFHEQYF. The CDR3 coding sequence is TGTGCCAGCAGTTTATCCAACTTCCACGAGCAGTACTTC.

Only a few counts were recorded for this clone. The gene calls are TRBV9 and TRBJ2-4; D call uncertain. V was clipped by 4 bases and J by 0 bases, with 8 bases between them. The CDR3 runs 14 residues. Germline-derived CDR1 and CDR2 are SGDLS and YYNGEE. Here the CDR3 DNA reads TGTGCCAGCAGCCCCACTATAGCCAAAAACATTCAGTACTTC. Translated, it gives CASSPTIAKNIQYF.

The chain recombines TRBV27 with TRBJ2-7, with 10 nucleotides matching TRBD1. The CDR3 consists of 17 residues. Per the germline V gene, CDR1 is MNHEY and CDR2 is SMNVEV (reference sequence). V shed 8 bases and J 1 base; nucleotides not matched to a gene: 14. The CDR3 loop is CASLPRGGTGASYEQYF. CDR3 bases: TGTGCCAGCCTTCCTAGAGGCGGGACAGGGGCTTCCTACGAGCAGTACTTC.

The rearrangement links TRBV29-1 to TRBJ2-3; D perhaps matches TRBD1 (6 bases). V shed 4 bases and J shed 0 bases, with 11 bases lying between them. Germline-derived CDR1 and CDR2 are SQVTM and ANQGSEA. The CDR3 runs 14 residues. For the CDR3, the DNA is TGCAGCGTTGTGGGGACATCTAGCACAGATACGCAGTATTTT. This sequence encodes CSVVGTSSTDTQYF.

This chain joins TRBV7-6 and TRBJ1-1; possible D gene TRBD1, 5 bases. CDR1 and CDR2 from the germline V gene are SGHVS and FNYEAQ. Trimming took off 3 bases at V and 5 bases at J, with 10 bases between the two ends. There are 13 residues in the CDR3. The CDR3 spells CASSFGGRTEAFF. The DNA for the CDR3 is TGTGCCAGCAGCTTCGGGGGGAGGACTGAAGCTTTCTTT.

V usage is TRBV7-3 and J usage is TRBJ2-5; 9 bases match TRBD2. CDR3 size: 13 residues. Looked up from germline, CDR1 is SGHTA and CDR2 is FQGTGA. The J segment lost 4 bases and the V segment lost 6 bases, leaving 3 bases of the junction unmatched. The CDR3 DNA reads TGTGCCAGCAGTAGCGGGGGTCGAGAGACCCAGTACTTC. Translation: CASSSGGRETQYF.

This chain links TRBV2 with TRBJ1-1, with D unresolved. This CDR3 region has 14 residues. Trimming took 6 bases from V and 1 from J, leaving 12 bases between them. The V gene's germline CDR1 is SNHLY and CDR2 FYNNEI. The CDR3 DNA follows: TGTGCCAGCAGGCGGGTTTTGACGAACACTGAAGCTTTCTTT. Its protein product is CASRRVLTNTEAFF.

The J gene is TRBJ2-7, the V gene TRBV30; 12 positions match TRBD1. CDR1 GTSNPN and CDR2 SVGIG come from the germline V gene (reference sequence). V lost 5 bases, J lost 6 bases, and 5 bases stayed unmatched. The CDR3 has 13 residues. CDR3 sequence: CAWEGTGGLEQYF. The CDR3 DNA follows: TGTGCCTGGGAAGGGACAGGGGGCCTCGAGCAGTACTTC.

There are a few counts of this clone. The chain couples TRBV5-4 to TRBJ2-5; 9 bases align to TRBD2. Germline V gives CDR1 SGHNT, CDR2 YYREEE (reference sequence). The CDR3 is 15 amino acids. V shed 3 bases, J shed 5 bases, and the junction held 8 bases outside the gene matches. DNA of the CDR3: TGTGCCAGCAGCTCACTCGCGGGGGGGCACGAGACCCAGTACTTC. It translates to CASSSLAGGHETQYF.

This clone was recorded only once. This chain joins TRBV6-5 and TRBJ1-5, with D maybe TRBD1 (6 bases). Germline V lookup: CDR1 MNHEY, CDR2 SVGAGI. The CDR3 loop spans 16 amino acids. The V and J ends lost 0 bases and 0 bases respectively, with 9 bases between them. Here the CDR3 DNA reads TGTGCCAGCAGTTACTCGACAGGCCCTAGCAATCAGCCCCAGCATTTT. Translated, it gives CASSYSTGPSNQPQHF.

The chain is built from TRBV6-6 and TRBJ2-5; 8 bases are shared with TRBD2. The DNA matches TRBJ2-7 better at its end, which makes the J call doubtful. The CDR3 contains 15 residues. CDR1 is MNHNY and CDR2 is SVGAGI in the germline V gene (reference sequence). The CDR3 region has the DNA TGTGCCAGCAGTTACTCAGCGGGGGCCACCTACGAGCAGTACTTC. Translating it yields CASSYSAGATYEQYF.

The gene calls are TRBV7-9 and TRBJ2-5; 8 bases are shared with TRBD1. The CDR3 has 15 residues. From germline, CDR1 is SEHNR and CDR2 FQNEAQ (reference sequence). J gave up 10 bases and V 4 bases, and 14 bases lay outside the gene matches. Written as DNA, the CDR3 is TGTGCCAGCAGCTCGGCCGGACAGGGATTTAGGTTCCAGTACTTC. Its translation: CASSSAGQGFRFQYF.

The V call is TRBV4-3, the J call TRBJ2-1; 7 bases line up with TRBD2. Germline CDR1 is LGHNA and CDR2 is YSLEER. V was pared by 0 bases and J by 1 base, with 9 bases of the junction left unmatched. This CDR3 comprises 18 residues. CDR3 protein: CASSQDLALAASYNEQFF. The CDR3 coding sequence is TGCGCCAGCAGCCAAGATCTGGCTCTAGCGGCGTCCTACAATGAGCAGTTCTTC.

This chain links TRBV7-2 with TRBJ2-2, with a tentative D call TRBD1 (5 bases). The CDR3 length is 13 residues. Trimming removed 4 bases at V and 8 bases at J, with 11 bases between. The germline V gene has CDR1 SGHTA and CDR2 FQGNSA. For the CDR3, the DNA is TGTGCCAGCAGCTGGGGCAATGGAGGGGAGCTGTTTTTT. Protein sequence: CASSWGNGGELFF.

The table lists this clone with a few counts. The rearrangement links TRBV5-1 to TRBJ2-7; D is perhaps TRBD1 (6 bases). The CDR3 runs 14 residues. V was cut by 0 bases and J by 5 bases, with 12 bases left in between. Germline values: CDR1 SGHRS, CDR2 YFSETQ. The CDR3, as DNA: TGCGCCAGCAGCTTGGCTGGCAGGGGCCACGAGCAGTACTTC. Translating it yields CASSLAGRGHEQYF.

The V gene is TRBV27, the J gene TRBJ2-2; D uncertain. The CDR3 length is 14 residues. The germline V and J ends were trimmed by 3 bases and 8 bases, with 13 bases remaining between them. The germline CDR1 and CDR2 sequences are MNHEY and SMNVEV (reference sequence). The CDR3 sequence: CASSLTRSWGELFF. CDR3 nucleotide sequence: TGTGCCAGCAGTTTGACCAGGTCGTGGGGGGAGCTGTTTTTT.

This clone was counted between two and nine times. DNA for the CDR3: TGTGCCAGCAGCTTAAGTTTCTTGACATCTAGCACAGATACGCAGTATTTT. This gives the protein CASSLSFLTSSTDTQYF. The J gene is TRBJ2-3, the V gene TRBV7-9; D unclear. The CDR3 is 17 amino acids. V dropped 2 bases and J dropped 0 bases, with 15 bases sitting between them. Germline-derived CDR1 and CDR2 are SEHNR and FQNEAQ (reference sequence).

The chain links TRBV2 to TRBJ1-5; 7 bases agree with TRBD1. Germline CDR1 reads SNHLY; CDR2 reads FYNNEI. After removal of 6 bases from V and 4 bases from J, the junction contained 3 bases not matched to a gene. The CDR3 consists of 13 residues. CDR3 coding DNA: TGTGCCAGCAGCACGGACAGGAATCAGCCCCAGCATTTT. Translated: CASSTDRNQPQHF.

The rearrangement joins TRBV9 to TRBJ2-7; 12 bases map to TRBD1. The germline V gene encodes CDR1 SGDLS and CDR2 YYNGEE. V lost 4 bases, J lost 4 bases, and 6 bases stayed unmatched. The CDR3 consists of 15 residues. In DNA, the CDR3 is TGTGCCAGCAGCACCGGGACAGGGGGCTCTTACGAGCAGTACTTC. Translation: CASSTGTGGSYEQYF.

The chain carries TRBV9 and TRBJ2-7; D is perhaps TRBD2 (5 bases). CDR1 SGDLS and CDR2 YYNGEE come from the germline V gene. V was pared by 0 bases and J by 0 bases, with 16 bases between. The CDR3 spans 17 residues. The CDR3 DNA reads TGTGCCAGCAGCGTAGTCGCGGCCGTGGGGAGCTCCTACGAGCAGTACTTC. Protein product: CASSVVAAVGSSYEQYF.

Points on this clone: The same CDR3 is also encoded by other DNA sequences in this sample. In DNA, the CDR3 is TGTGCCAGTAGTGCACGAGACAGGTCGTATGGCTACACCTTC. Translated: CASSARDRSYGYTF. The chain combines TRBV19 with TRBJ1-2, with a tentative D call TRBD1 (6 bases). The V gene lost 5 bases and the J gene lost 5 bases, with 15 bases spanning the gap. CDR3 length: 14 residues. The germline CDR1 and CDR2 sequences are LNHDA and SQIVND (reference sequence).

This clone showed up just a few times. The chain uses TRBV13 and TRBJ2-6, with D possibly matching TRBD2 (5 bases). Trimming removed 3 bases at V and 1 base at J, with 7 bases between. The CDR3 is made up of 15 amino acids. Germline V lookup: CDR1 PRHDT, CDR2 FYEKMQ (reference sequence). CDR3 DNA sequence: TGTGCCAGCAGCTTGGCGGGTTCTGGGGCCAACGTCCTGACTTTC. The encoded protein is CASSLAGSGANVLTF.